This T cell receptor beta chain was captured by sequencing in a study of T cell repertoires in cytomegalovirus infection. Study details: In the study, CMV epitopes included recently identified HLA-C-restricted and well-studied HLA-B-restricted ones. Overall study findings and caveats: The ex vivo response was dominated by HLA-C-restricted CMV-specific TCR beta clonotypes.

Each CDR3 protein is one row after TCRdb ran MiXCR on the reads. The sample holds some 480,000 distinct CDR3 sequences, 30% to 40% seen once. The CDR3 loop spans 14 amino acids. V lost 0 bases and J 5 bases, leaving 10 bases between the germline ends. Looked up from germline, CDR1 is LGHNA and CDR2 is YNFKEQ. For this clonotype: The antigen remains undetermined.

The chain is built from TRBV4-2 and TRBJ2-5; D is perhaps TRBD2 (5 bases). Specimen: cultured PBMCs, collected from culture after CMV antigen stimulation. The clonotype was recovered from a human donor in good health (CMV status not recorded). Some clones in this sample may be carry-over from other donors' samples. The CDR3 sequence is CASSQEASRETQYF. Written as DNA, the CDR3 is TGTGCCAGCAGCCAAGAGGCTAGCCGGGAGACCCAGTACTTC.